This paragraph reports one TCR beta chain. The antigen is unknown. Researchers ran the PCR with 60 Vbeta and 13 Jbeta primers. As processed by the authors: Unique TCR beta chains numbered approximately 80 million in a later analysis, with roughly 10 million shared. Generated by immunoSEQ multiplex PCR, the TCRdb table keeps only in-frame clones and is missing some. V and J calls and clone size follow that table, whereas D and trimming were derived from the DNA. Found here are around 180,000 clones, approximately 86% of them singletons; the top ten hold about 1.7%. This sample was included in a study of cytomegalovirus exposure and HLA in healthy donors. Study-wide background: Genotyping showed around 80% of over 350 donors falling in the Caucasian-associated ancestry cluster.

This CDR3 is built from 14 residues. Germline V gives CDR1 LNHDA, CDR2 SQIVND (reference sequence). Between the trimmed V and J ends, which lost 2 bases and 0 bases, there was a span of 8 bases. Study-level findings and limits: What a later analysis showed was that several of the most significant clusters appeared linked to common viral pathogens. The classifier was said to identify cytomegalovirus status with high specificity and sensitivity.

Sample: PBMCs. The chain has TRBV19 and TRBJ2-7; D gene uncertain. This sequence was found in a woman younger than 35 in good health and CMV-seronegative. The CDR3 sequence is CASSISESSYEQYF. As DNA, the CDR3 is TGTGCCAGTAGTATAAGCGAAAGCTCCTACGAGCAGTACTTC.